A single TCR beta chain is shown here with its context. This entry is derived from a study of blood T cell repertoires in COVID-19. The assay was immunoSEQ multiplex PCR, and TCRdb's table has in-frame clones only and misses some. The sample records 390,000 or so clones, around 83% being singletons. CDR1 and CDR2 from the germline V gene are SEHNR and FQNEAQ (reference sequence). The CDR3 has 15 amino acids. V lost 5 bases and J lost 8, with 18 bases in between. The sample consisted of PBMCs or T cells enriched from blood (not recorded which). This sequence originates from a woman aged 45-60 years who had recovered from COVID-19. The rearrangement links TRBV7-9 to TRBJ1-4; D perhaps matches TRBD1 (5 bases). The CDR3 DNA follows: TGTGCCAGCAGCCGGGGGTCGGGGAAGGGAGAAAAACTGTTTTTT. Amino acid sequence: CASSRGSGKGEKLFF.